Sequencing of this TCR beta chain was carried out in a study of blood T cell repertoires in COVID-19. The overall study: Sources were T cells, B-cell-depleted T cells, or PBMCs; the material itself was cDNA or gDNA.

The assay was immunoSEQ multiplex PCR, and TCRdb's table has in-frame clones only and misses some. The sample holds 150,000 or so clones; roughly four fifths are singletons and the top ten take approximately 14%. This clone was found once. V was trimmed by 0 bases and J by 1 base, leaving 7 bases between them. Germline CDR1 is SGDLS and CDR2 is YYNGEE. The CDR3 spans 14 residues. The source material was peripheral blood. This chain joins TRBV9 and TRBJ2-5, with D possibly being TRBD2 (5 bases). The source is a human donor with acute or convalescent COVID-19. The donor label of this sample is uncertain. CDR3 nucleotide sequence: TGTGCCAGCAGCGTAGGGCGGGTCCAAGAGACCCAGTACTTC. This codes for CASSVGRVQETQYF.